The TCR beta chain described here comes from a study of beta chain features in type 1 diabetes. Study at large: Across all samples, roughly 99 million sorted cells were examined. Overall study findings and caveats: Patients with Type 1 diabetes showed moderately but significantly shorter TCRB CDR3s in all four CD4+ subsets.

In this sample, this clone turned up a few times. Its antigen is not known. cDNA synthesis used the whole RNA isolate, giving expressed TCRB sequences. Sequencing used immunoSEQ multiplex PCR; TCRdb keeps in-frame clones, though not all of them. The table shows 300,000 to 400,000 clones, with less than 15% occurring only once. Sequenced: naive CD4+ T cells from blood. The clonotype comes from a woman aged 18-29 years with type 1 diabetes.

The CDR3: CASRTTGTAYQETQYF. In DNA, the CDR3 is TGTGCCAGTAGGACCACCGGGACAGCGTACCAAGAGACCCAGTACTTC. The chain employs TRBV19 and TRBJ2-5; TRBD1 aligns across 7 bases. CDR3 length: 16 amino acids. Germline trimming cut 6 bases from V and 0 bases from J; bases unmatched to any gene: 10. Germline CDR1 reads LNHDA; CDR2 reads SQIVND (reference sequence).